This TCR beta chain was obtained from a study of blood T cell repertoires in COVID-19. In the study overall: COVID-19 samples from acute and convalescent phases originated in the United States, Italy and Spain. Sources were T cells, B-cell-depleted T cells, or PBMCs; the material itself was cDNA or gDNA.

Under the authors' procedure: Cell counts per sample came from amplifying reference gene primers. The data were produced by immunoSEQ multiplex PCR, yet TCRdb's version contains in-frame clones alone and is incomplete. For V, J and clone size, that table is used; D and trimming come from the DNA. The data contain over 110,000 clones, over 75% of them seen just once; the ten biggest clones take up 3.5% to 5%. The CDR3 consists of 12 residues. Germline CDR1 and CDR2: WNHNN and SYGVQD (reference sequence). Trimming pared 8 bases from V and 15 bases from J, leaving 20 bases between. This chain uses TRBV10-1 with TRBJ2-1, with a weak D call TRBD1 (6 bases). Sequenced sample: PBMCs or T cells enriched from blood (not recorded which). The receptor's source is a man aged 45-65 years in a cohort exposed to, infected with or recovered from COVID-19 (not recorded which). CDR3 loop: CASSLETGQRFF. The CDR3 DNA follows: TGCGCCAGCTCCCTCGAGACAGGACAGCGGTTCTTC.